One sample yielded the 30 T cell receptor beta chains listed below, sequenced in a study of molecular identifiers for immune sequencing clone quantification. TCRdb reprocessed the PCR reads with MiXCR, giving one entry per CDR3 protein. The sample gives about half a million distinct CDR3 sequences, about a fifth of which show up once; around 0.86% is in the top ten. Sequencing input: naive CD8+ T cells from blood, with Jurkat cell RNA spiked in. Subset given: FACS-sorted CD8+CD4-CCR7+CD45RA+ naive T cells. These receptors came from a human donor in good health. Some libraries in this study had Jurkat cell RNA spiked in.

This clonotype turned up a few times. J is TRBJ2-1 and V is TRBV20-1; D not resolved. This CDR3 spans 11 amino acids. Trimming took 5 bases from V and 4 from J, leaving 6 bases between them. The germline CDR1 and CDR2 sequences are DFQATT and SNEGSKA (reference sequence). CDR3 bases: TGCAGTGCTCGACGGTACAATGAGCAGTTCTTC. Translation: CSARRYNEQFF.

This clonotype was found a few times. V usage is TRBV19 and J usage is TRBJ1-5; TRBD1 aligns across 7 bases. The CDR3 has 15 residues. Germline CDR1 and CDR2: LNHDA and SQIVND (reference sequence). Trimming took 8 bases from V and 0 from J; bases not matched to a gene: 7. CDR3 protein: CASHWGQYSNQPQHF. Written as DNA, the CDR3 is TGTGCCAGTCATTGGGGACAGTATAGCAATCAGCCCCAGCATTTT. The entire variable domain, with the rest obtained from reference TRBV19 and TRBJ1-5, is as follows: DGGITQSPKYLFRKEGQNVTLSCEQNLNHDAMYWYRQDPGQGLRLIYYSQIVNDFQKGDIAEGYSVSREKKESFPLTVTSAQKNPTAFYLCASHWGQYSNQPQHFGDGTRLSIL.

This clonotype was seen many times. The chain carries TRBV2 and TRBJ2-3, with TRBD2 matching 8 bases. From germline, CDR1 is SNHLY and CDR2 FYNNEI. This CDR3 is built from 14 residues. The V gene end was trimmed by 5 bases and the J gene end by 2 bases; junction bases not matched to a gene: 3. The CDR3 region is CASSLAGHTDTQYF. The CDR3 coding sequence is TGTGCCAGCAGTTTAGCGGGGCACACAGATACGCAGTATTTT.

The chain combines TRBV7-9 with TRBJ1-4, with D unclear. This CDR3 has 16 residues. The V end lost 2 bases, the J end lost 2 bases, and 12 bases lay between the germline ends. Per the germline V gene, CDR1 is SEHNR and CDR2 is FQNEAQ (reference sequence). DNA of the CDR3: TGTGCCAGCAGCTTAACCGCGTCAAGGACTAATGAAAAACTGTTTTTT. As protein: CASSLTASRTNEKLFF. The whole variable domain, filled in from reference TRBV7-9 and TRBJ1-4, reads DTGVSQNPRHKITKRGQNVTFRCDPISEHNRLYWYRQTLGQGPEFLTYFQNEAQLEKSRLLSDRFSAERPKGSFSTLEIQRTEQGDSAMYLCASSLTASRTNEKLFFGSGTQLSVL.

In its sample, this clonotype was seen a few times. V is TRBV29-1 and J is TRBJ1-2; D not certain. Trimming cost V 6 bases and J 5 bases, with 16 bases left between them. The CDR3 has 13 amino acids. CDR1 is SQVTM and CDR2 is ANQGSEA in the germline V gene. The CDR3 DNA follows: TGCAGCGTCCAGGTCCCGGCGTATTATGGCTACACCTTC. It is translated as CSVQVPAYYGYTF.

This clonotype was counted many times. This sequence joins TRBV7-6 and TRBJ1-1; D unclear. Germline V lookup: CDR1 SGHVS, CDR2 FNYEAQ. With 4 bases removed from V and 6 bases from J, the gap between germline ends came to 12 bases. The CDR3 runs to 13 residues. CDR3 sequence (DNA): TGTGCCAGCAGCTCAGGTATCATAGCTGAAGCTTTCTTT. It encodes CASSSGIIAEAFF.

About this clonotype: This may come from a read error, since a much larger clone is one base off. The chain links TRBV14 to TRBJ2-2; 8 bases map to TRBD1. This CDR3 spans 14 amino acids. Germline V gives CDR1 SGHDN, CDR2 FVKESK. Trimming removed 11 bases from V and 3 bases from J; junction bases left unmatched: 8. This CDR3 reads CAAATGEYTGELFF. CDR3 DNA: TGTGCCGCCGCGACAGGGGAGTACACCGGGGAGCTGTTTTTT.

This chain connects TRBV12-3 or TRBV12-4 to TRBJ2-1; D is uncertain. The CDR3 has 14 residues. V was cut by 7 bases and J by 2 bases, with 12 bases left in between. In DNA form, the CDR3 reads TGTGCCAGCACTCCGGATGGCCCCTACAATGAGCAGTTCTTC. Its translation: CASTPDGPYNEQFF.

This clonotype was detected many times. The chain employs TRBV18 and TRBJ1-6; 8 nucleotides line up with TRBD1. The V gene's germline CDR1 is KGHSH and CDR2 LQKENI. V dropped 4 bases and J dropped 5; count of bases not matched to a gene: 7. This CDR3 region has 16 residues. The CDR3 DNA is TGTGCCAGCTCACATCCAGGGGGCTCGGATAATTCACCCCTCCACTTT. This translates into CASSHPGGSDNSPLHF.

The CDR3 DNA is TGTGCCAGCAGCTTAGGGCTAGCGGGGGGTTCTCCGAGCACAGATACGCAGTATTTT. Translation gives CASSLGLAGGSPSTDTQYF. The genes are TRBV11-2 and TRBJ2-3, with TRBD2 matching over 11 bases. The CDR3 is 19 residues long. Germline V gene data show CDR1 as SGHAT and CDR2 as FQNNGV. V trimming: 1 base; J trimming: 0 bases; junction bases outside the gene matches: 9.

This clonotype has ten or more counts. The chain links TRBV7-9 to TRBJ1-5; TRBD1 aligns across 8 bases. The V and J ends lost 5 bases and 2 bases, in that order; junction bases with no gene match: 8. The CDR3 has 16 amino acids. Germline CDR1 SEHNR, CDR2 FQNEAQ (reference sequence). The CDR3 coding sequence is TGTGCCAGCAGCGAAGACAGGGGAAAAGGCAATCAGCCCCAGCATTTT. Protein: CASSEDRGKGNQPQHF.

The rearrangement joins TRBV7-9 to TRBJ2-2, with TRBD1 matching over 9 bases. From germline, CDR1 is SEHNR and CDR2 FQNEAQ (reference sequence). V lost 5 bases and J lost 6; bases outside the gene matches: 7. This CDR3 has 15 amino acids. The CDR3 DNA sequence: TGTGCCAGCAGCAAGGGACAGGGAAACGCCGGGGAGCTGTTTTTT. Translation gives CASSKGQGNAGELFF.

This clonotype was detected ten times or more. The V call is TRBV18, the J call TRBJ2-5, with D tentatively TRBD1 or TRBD2 (5 bases each). Deletions cut 1 base from V and 5 bases from J, with 14 bases between. The CDR3 extends over 15 amino acids. CDR1 and CDR2 (germline): KGHSH, LQKENI. DNA for the CDR3: TGTGCCAGCTCACCACGGGGGTTGGTAGATGAGACCCAGTACTTC. Translated, it gives CASSPRGLVDETQYF.

This clonotype was recorded a few times. The chain couples TRBV20-1 to TRBJ2-5, with a weak D call TRBD1 (5 bases). The ends were cut back, 0 bases at V and 5 bases at J, with 22 bases in the middle. Looked up from germline, CDR1 is DFQATT and CDR2 is SNEGSKA (reference sequence). The CDR3 has 17 residues. CDR3 sequence: CSARERQTDPLQETQYF. DNA of the CDR3: TGCAGTGCTAGAGAACGACAGACAGACCCTCTACAGGAGACCCAGTACTTC.

This clonotype has at least ten counts. The V call is TRBV5-1, the J call TRBJ2-3; a possible D gene is TRBD2 (7 bases). The ends were cut back, 7 bases at V and 0 bases at J, with 15 bases in the middle. This CDR3 is 15 amino acids long. Looked up from germline, CDR1 is SGHRS and CDR2 is YFSETQ. The CDR3 sequence: CASSYGGQSTDTQYF. In DNA, the CDR3 is TGCGCCAGCTCGTACGGGGGGCAGAGCACAGATACGCAGTATTTT.

V is TRBV11-2 and J is TRBJ1-5; maybe TRBD1 (6 bases). With 0 bases removed from V and 10 bases from J, the gap between germline ends came to 16 bases. Germline loops: CDR1 SGHAT, CDR2 FQNNGV. This CDR3 contains 15 residues. In DNA, the CDR3 is TGTGCCAGCAGCTTAGACTTTTCAGGGGTAGGCCCCCAGCATTTT. It specifies CASSLDFSGVGPQHF.

V gene TRBV9 combines with J gene TRBJ2-2; 9 nucleotides agree with TRBD2. Germline-derived CDR1 and CDR2 are SGDLS and YYNGEE. Losses at the gene ends were 1 base for V and 4 bases for J; bases not matched to a gene: 2. CDR3 length equals 15 residues. CDR3 sequence (DNA): TGTGCCAGCAGCGTAACTAGCGGGTTCACCGGGGAGCTGTTTTTT. Residues: CASSVTSGFTGELFF.

This clonotype was recorded many times. The CDR3 region is CSARAETGFPYEQYF. In DNA, the CDR3 is TGCAGTGCTAGGGCCGAAACAGGGTTTCCCTACGAGCAGTACTTC. The rearrangement joins TRBV20-1 to TRBJ2-7; D is perhaps TRBD1 (6 bases). Germline V lookup: CDR1 DFQATT, CDR2 SNEGSKA (reference sequence). V was clipped by 3 bases and J by 2 bases, with 17 bases between them. The CDR3 is 15 residues long.

This clonotype was detected a few times. The chain combines TRBV10-3 with TRBJ1-2; D remains ambiguous. Between the trimmed V and J ends, which lost 6 bases and 9 bases, there was a span of 11 bases. The CDR3 sequence is 11 residues long. Per germline, CDR1 ENHRY and CDR2 SYGVKD. The CDR3 DNA reads as TGTGCCATCAGGGAGAATTTCAGCTACACCTTC. Protein: CAIRENFSYTF.

Worth noting for this clonotype: A read error may be the cause here, since a much bigger clone is one base away. The gene calls are TRBV20-1 and TRBJ2-2, with TRBD2 as a possible D gene (5 bases). Per the germline V gene, CDR1 is DFQATT and CDR2 is SNEGSKA (reference sequence). The CDR3 totals 16 residues. V lost 2 bases to trimming and J lost 1 base, with 14 bases between them. CDR3 sequence (DNA): TGCAGTGCTAGACCCAGCGTGAGGGAGAACACCGGGGAGCTGTTTTTT. Protein product: CSARPSVRENTGELFF.

V and J are TRBV19 and TRBJ2-2, with D tentatively TRBD2 (5 bases). With 0 bases removed from V and 6 bases from J, the gap between germline ends came to 17 bases. Germline V gene lookup returns CDR1 LNHDA and CDR2 SQIVND (reference sequence). The CDR3 is 17 amino acids. The CDR3 loop reads CASSIDNDRGWAGELFF. The CDR3 DNA follows: TGTGCCAGTAGTATAGATAACGACCGAGGGTGGGCCGGGGAGCTGTTTTTT.

This chain uses TRBV5-6 with TRBJ1-1, with D possibly being TRBD1 (5 bases). The V gene's germline CDR1 is SGHDT and CDR2 YYEEEE. Between the trimmed V and J ends, which lost 1 base and 1 base, there was a span of 11 bases. CDR3 size: 15 residues. The CDR3 loop is CASSLIRGTNTEAFF. CDR3 bases: TGTGCCAGCAGCTTGATACGGGGGACGAACACTGAAGCTTTCTTT.

Turning to this clonotype: The junction differs from germline at one of its ends, possibly a read error. This CDR3 reads CASSIYSANCGYTF. In nucleotides, the CDR3 is TGTGCCAGTAGTATTTACTCCGCTAACTGTGGCTACACCTTC. The V call is TRBV19, the J call TRBJ1-2, with D unresolved. The CDR3 contains 14 residues. The germline V gene has CDR1 LNHDA and CDR2 SQIVND (reference sequence). Variable domain in full (rest from reference TRBV19 and TRBJ1-2): DGGITQSPKYLFRKEGQNVTLSCEQNLNHDAMYWYRQDPGQGLRLIYYSQIVNDFQKGDIAEGYSVSREKKESFPLTVTSAQKNPTAFYLCASSIYSANCGYTFGSGTRLTVV.

This clonotype was picked up many times. This sequence joins TRBV7-9 and TRBJ2-7, with a weak D call TRBD1 (6 bases). The germline CDR1 and CDR2 sequences are SEHNR and FQNEAQ (reference sequence). The V end lost 5 bases, the J end lost 6 bases, and 17 bases lay between the germline ends. This CDR3 has 14 residues. The CDR3 sequence is CASSPLFSGAEQYF. CDR3 nucleotide sequence: TGTGCCAGCAGCCCCTTATTCTCAGGGGCCGAGCAGTACTTC.

In its sample, this clonotype was seen many times. The chain joins TRBV6-2 or TRBV6-3 to TRBJ2-3; a weak D match, TRBD2 (5 bases). This CDR3 is 14 amino acids long. V dropped 3 bases and J dropped 4 bases, with 11 bases sitting between them. Germline CDR1 MNHEY, CDR2 SVGEGT. The CDR3 DNA sequence: TGTGCCAGCAGTTATCCCGAGGGTGCAGATACGCAGTATTTT. Amino acid sequence: CASSYPEGADTQYF.

This clonotype was seen more than once but under ten times. The J gene is TRBJ1-3, the V gene TRBV14; no clear D. The V gene lost 4 bases and the J gene lost 3 bases, with 13 bases spanning the gap. The CDR3 loop spans 15 amino acids. The germline CDR1 and CDR2 sequences are SGHDN and FVKESK. The CDR3 bases are TGTGCCAGCAGCCTATCATATCTCGGTGGAAACACCATATATTTT. Protein product: CASSLSYLGGNTIYF.

This clonotype appeared many times. The chain combines TRBV20-1 with TRBJ2-1; 9 bases match TRBD2. CDR3 size: 16 residues. Germline CDR1 is DFQATT and CDR2 is SNEGSKA (reference sequence). Losses at the gene ends were 0 bases for V and 3 bases for J; bases not matched to a gene: 6. The CDR3 DNA sequence: TGCAGTGCTAGAGATGGGCTAGCGGGGCTCTACAATGAGCAGTTCTTC. Translating it yields CSARDGLAGLYNEQFF.

In this sample, this clonotype turned up many times. The chain recombines TRBV4-3 with TRBJ2-2; 9 bases are a match to TRBD2. Germline V gives CDR1 LGHNA, CDR2 YSLEER. The CDR3 length is 13 residues. The V segment lost 6 bases and the J segment 7 bases; nucleotides outside the gene matches: 3. CDR3 nucleotides: TGCGCCAGCAGTAGCGGGAGATTCGGGGAGCTGTTTTTT. Translated, it gives CASSSGRFGELFF.

The sample holds many counts of this clonotype. The rearrangement links TRBV5-1 to TRBJ2-7, with TRBD1 matching over 8 bases. J lost 3 bases, V lost 7 bases, and 9 bases had no gene match. The CDR3 is 14 residues long. CDR1 SGHRS and CDR2 YFSETQ come from the germline V gene. The CDR3 coding sequence is TGCGCCAGCTACGAAGGGACAGGTATCTACGAGCAGTACTTC. It is translated as CASYEGTGIYEQYF.

To note about this clonotype: Possible read error: a much larger clone is one base away. Here the CDR3 omits its conserved ending phenylalanine or tryptophan, so a read error is the likely source. The DNA is left out, because the CDR3 cannot be placed on it with certainty; the CDR3 is given as TCRdb lists it. The V and J genes are TRBV28 and TRBJ2-1; TRBD1 is taken as the D call from the table, unchecked against the DNA. Germline CDR1 MDHEN, CDR2 SYDVKM. With termini counted, the CDR3 has 15 amino acids. The CDR3 spells CASSEIPRAPVVPFL.